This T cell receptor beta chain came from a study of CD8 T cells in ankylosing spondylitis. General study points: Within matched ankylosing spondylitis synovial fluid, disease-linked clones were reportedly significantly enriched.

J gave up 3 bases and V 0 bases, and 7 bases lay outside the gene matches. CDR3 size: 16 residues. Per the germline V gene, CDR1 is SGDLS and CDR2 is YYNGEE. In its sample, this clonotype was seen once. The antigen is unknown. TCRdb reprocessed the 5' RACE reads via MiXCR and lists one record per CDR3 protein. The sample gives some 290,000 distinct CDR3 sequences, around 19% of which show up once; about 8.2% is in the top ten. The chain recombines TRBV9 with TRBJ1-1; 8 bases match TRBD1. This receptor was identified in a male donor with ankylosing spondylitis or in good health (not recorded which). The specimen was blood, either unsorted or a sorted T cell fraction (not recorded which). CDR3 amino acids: CASSVAGAGGHTEAFF. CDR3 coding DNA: TGTGCCAGCAGCGTAGCTGGGGCAGGGGGCCACACTGAAGCTTTCTTT.